The sample holds many counts of the clone carrying this T cell receptor (beta chain). Regarding time point: blood at routine non-recurrence follow-up after resection. The input material, whole RNA from tumor, nontumor lung or frozen PBMC, was sequenced unsorted. The sample belongs to a study of spatial heterogeneity in lung cancer. Study-level background: Where they were available, follow-up PBMC samples were sequenced, at a median of about two years after resection.

The germline V and J ends were trimmed by 1 base and 0 bases, with 6 bases remaining between them. The CDR3 extends over 15 amino acids. One entry per CDR3 protein, called by TCRdb with MiXCR from the 5' RACE reads. The sample includes tens of thousands of distinct CDR3 sequences, approximately 9% of them seen just once. This specimen was PBMCs, taken at follow-up. This chain connects TRBV12-3 or TRBV12-4 to TRBJ1-4, with no clear D. The clonotype was recovered from a female donor with early-stage non-small cell lung cancer. CDR3 sequence: CASSLGPATNEKLFF. In DNA form, the CDR3 reads TGTGCCAGCAGTTTAGGACCAGCAACTAATGAAAAACTGTTTTTT.